This T cell receptor beta chain was found in a study of blood T cell repertoires in COVID-19. This CDR3 has 15 amino acids. The V gene's germline CDR1 is SGDLS and CDR2 YYNGEE. Trimming removed 4 bases at V and 2 bases at J, with 10 bases between. Data came from immunoSEQ multiplex PCR; TCRdb stores just in-frame clones and leaves some out. The sample contains tens of thousands of clones, 75% to 90% of which appear only once. The clonotype comes from a male donor with acute or convalescent COVID-19. This sequence joins TRBV9 and TRBJ2-6, with D perhaps TRBD2 (5 bases). The sequenced sample consisted of peripheral blood. The CDR3 sequence: CASSNEGAGANVLTF. CDR3 nucleotide sequence: TGTGCCAGCAGCAACGAGGGAGCTGGGGCCAACGTCCTGACTTTC.